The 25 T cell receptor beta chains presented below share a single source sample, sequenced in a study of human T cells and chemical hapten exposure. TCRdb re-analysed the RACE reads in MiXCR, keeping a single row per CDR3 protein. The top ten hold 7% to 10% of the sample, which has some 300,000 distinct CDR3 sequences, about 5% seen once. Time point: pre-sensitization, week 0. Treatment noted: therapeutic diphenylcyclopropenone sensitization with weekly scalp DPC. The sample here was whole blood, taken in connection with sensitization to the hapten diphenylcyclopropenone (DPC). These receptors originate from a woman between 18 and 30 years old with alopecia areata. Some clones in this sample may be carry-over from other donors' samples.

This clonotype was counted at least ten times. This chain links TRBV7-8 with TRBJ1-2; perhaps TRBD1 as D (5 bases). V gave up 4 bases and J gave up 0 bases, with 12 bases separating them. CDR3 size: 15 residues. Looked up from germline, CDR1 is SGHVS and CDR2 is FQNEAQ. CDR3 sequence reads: CASSSYRISNYGYTF. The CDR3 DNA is TGTGCCAGCAGCTCGTACAGGATTTCTAACTATGGCTACACCTTC. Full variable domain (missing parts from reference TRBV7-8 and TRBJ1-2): GAGVSQSPRYKVAKRGQDVALRCDPISGHVSLFWYQQALGQGPEFLTYFQNEAQLDKSGLPSDRFFAERPEGSVSTLKIQRTQQEDSAVYLCASSSYRISNYGYTFGSGTRLTVV.

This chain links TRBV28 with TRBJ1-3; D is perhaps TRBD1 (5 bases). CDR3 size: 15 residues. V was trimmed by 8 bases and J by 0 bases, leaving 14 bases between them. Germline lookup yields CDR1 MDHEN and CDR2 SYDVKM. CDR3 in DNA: TGTGCCAGCCGTGGGGGAACTAACTCTGGAAACACCATATATTTT. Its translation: CASRGGTNSGNTIYF.

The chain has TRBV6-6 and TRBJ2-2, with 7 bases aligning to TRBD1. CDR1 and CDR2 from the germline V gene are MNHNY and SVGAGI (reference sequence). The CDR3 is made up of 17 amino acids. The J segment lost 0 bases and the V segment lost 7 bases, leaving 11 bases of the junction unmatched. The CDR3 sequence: CASTPLQGLANTGELFF. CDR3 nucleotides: TGTGCCAGCACCCCATTACAGGGGCTGGCGAACACCGGGGAGCTGTTTTTT.

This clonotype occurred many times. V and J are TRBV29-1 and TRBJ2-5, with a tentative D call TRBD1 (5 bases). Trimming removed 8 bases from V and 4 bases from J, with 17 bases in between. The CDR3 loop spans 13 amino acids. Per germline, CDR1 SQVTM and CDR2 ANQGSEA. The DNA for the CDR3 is TGCAGCCGATGGGGCCGCACAGGAGAGACCCAGTACTTC. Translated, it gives CSRWGRTGETQYF.

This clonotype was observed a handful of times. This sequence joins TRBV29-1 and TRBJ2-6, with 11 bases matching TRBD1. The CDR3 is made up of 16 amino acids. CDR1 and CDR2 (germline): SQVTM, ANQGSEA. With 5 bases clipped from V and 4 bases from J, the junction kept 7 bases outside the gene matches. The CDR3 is CSVPAGQGAGANVLTF. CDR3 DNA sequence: TGCAGCGTTCCAGCCGGACAGGGGGCCGGGGCCAACGTCCTGACTTTC. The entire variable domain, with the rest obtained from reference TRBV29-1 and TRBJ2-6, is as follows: SAVISQKPSRDICQRGTSLTIQCQVDSQVTMMFWYRQQPGQSLTLIATANQGSEATYESGFVIDKFPISRPNLTFSTLTVSNMSPEDSSIYLCSVPAGQGAGANVLTFGAGSRLTVL.

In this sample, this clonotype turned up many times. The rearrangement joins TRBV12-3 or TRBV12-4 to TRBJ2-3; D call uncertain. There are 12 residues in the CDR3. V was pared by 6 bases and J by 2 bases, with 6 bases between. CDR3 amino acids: CASSSTTDTQYF. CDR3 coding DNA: TGTGCCAGCAGCTCAACCACAGATACGCAGTATTTT.

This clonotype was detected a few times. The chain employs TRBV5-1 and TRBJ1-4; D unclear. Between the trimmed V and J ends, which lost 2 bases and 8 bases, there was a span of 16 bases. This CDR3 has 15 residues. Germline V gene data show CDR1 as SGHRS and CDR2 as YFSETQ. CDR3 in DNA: TGCGCCAGCAGCTTAGGACCTTTTCCGGGCGAAAAACTGTTTTTT. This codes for CASSLGPFPGEKLFF.

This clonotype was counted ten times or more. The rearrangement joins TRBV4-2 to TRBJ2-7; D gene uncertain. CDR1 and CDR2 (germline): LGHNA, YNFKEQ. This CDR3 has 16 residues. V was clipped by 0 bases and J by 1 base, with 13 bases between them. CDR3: CASSQDLNFESYEQYF. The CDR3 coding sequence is TGTGCCAGCAGCCAAGATCTAAACTTTGAGTCCTACGAGCAGTACTTC.

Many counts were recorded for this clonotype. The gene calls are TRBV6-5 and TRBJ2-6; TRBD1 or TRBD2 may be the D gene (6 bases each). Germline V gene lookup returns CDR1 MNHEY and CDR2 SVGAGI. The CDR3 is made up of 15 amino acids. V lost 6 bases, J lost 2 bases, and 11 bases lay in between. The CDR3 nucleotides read TGTGCCAGCAGGATGGAGGGGGCTGGGGCCAACGTCCTGACTTTC. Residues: CASRMEGAGANVLTF.

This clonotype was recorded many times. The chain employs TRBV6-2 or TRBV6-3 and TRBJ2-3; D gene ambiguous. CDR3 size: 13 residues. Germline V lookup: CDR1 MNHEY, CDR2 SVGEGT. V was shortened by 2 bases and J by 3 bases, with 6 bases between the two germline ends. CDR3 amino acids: CASSYGRTDTQYF. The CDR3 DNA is TGTGCCAGCAGTTACGGCAGAACAGATACGCAGTATTTT.

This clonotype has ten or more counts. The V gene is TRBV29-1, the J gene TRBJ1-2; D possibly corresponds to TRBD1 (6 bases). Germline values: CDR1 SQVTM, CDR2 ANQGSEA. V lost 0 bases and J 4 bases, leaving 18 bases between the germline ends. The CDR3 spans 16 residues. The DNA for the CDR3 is TGCAGCGTTGAAGACCCGGGGGCAGGTCGCCCCTATGGCTACACCTTC. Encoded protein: CSVEDPGAGRPYGYTF.

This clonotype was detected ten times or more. For the CDR3, the DNA is TGCAGCGGACACCACACAGTCTATGGCTACACCTTC. It encodes CSGHHTVYGYTF. The V gene is TRBV29-1, the J gene TRBJ1-2, with no clear D. This CDR3 is 12 amino acids long. CDR1 and CDR2 (germline): SQVTM, ANQGSEA. Deletions cut 7 bases from V and 4 bases from J, with 13 bases between.

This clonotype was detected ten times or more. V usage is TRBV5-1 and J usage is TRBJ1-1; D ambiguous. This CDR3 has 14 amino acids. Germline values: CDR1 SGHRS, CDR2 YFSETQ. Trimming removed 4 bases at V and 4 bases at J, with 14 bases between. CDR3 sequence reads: CASSARTDGTEAFF. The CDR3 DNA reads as TGCGCCAGCAGCGCTAGAACGGACGGCACTGAAGCTTTCTTT.

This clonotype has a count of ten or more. The CDR3 protein is CASSQESDGEAFF. The CDR3 bases are TGTGCCAGCAGCCAAGAGTCGGACGGAGAAGCTTTCTTT. This rearrangement joins TRBV4-2 to TRBJ1-1; D ambiguous. Germline CDR1 and CDR2: LGHNA and YNFKEQ. V was trimmed by 0 bases and J by 8 bases, leaving 10 bases between them. The CDR3 runs to 13 residues.

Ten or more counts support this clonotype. CDR3 loop: CAISEVAGRTYEQYF. As DNA, the CDR3 is TGTGCCATCAGTGAGGTAGCGGGGAGAACCTACGAGCAGTACTTC. This chain connects TRBV10-3 to TRBJ2-7; 8 nucleotides line up with TRBD2. The germline gives CDR1 ENHRY, CDR2 SYGVKD. Losses at the gene ends were 2 bases for V and 2 bases for J; bases not matched to a gene: 5. This CDR3 region has 15 residues.

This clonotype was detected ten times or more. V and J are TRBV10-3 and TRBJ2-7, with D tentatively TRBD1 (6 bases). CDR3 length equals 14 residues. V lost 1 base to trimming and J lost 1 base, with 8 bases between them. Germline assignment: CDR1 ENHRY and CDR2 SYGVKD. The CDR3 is CAISEYRDSYEQYF. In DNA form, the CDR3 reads TGTGCCATCAGTGAGTACAGGGATTCCTACGAGCAGTACTTC.

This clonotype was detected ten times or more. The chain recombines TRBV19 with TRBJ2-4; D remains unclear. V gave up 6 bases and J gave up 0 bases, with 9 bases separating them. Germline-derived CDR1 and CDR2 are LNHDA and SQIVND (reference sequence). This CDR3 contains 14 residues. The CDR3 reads CASRLVLAKNIQYF. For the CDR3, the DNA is TGTGCCAGTAGGCTGGTCCTAGCCAAAAACATTCAGTACTTC.

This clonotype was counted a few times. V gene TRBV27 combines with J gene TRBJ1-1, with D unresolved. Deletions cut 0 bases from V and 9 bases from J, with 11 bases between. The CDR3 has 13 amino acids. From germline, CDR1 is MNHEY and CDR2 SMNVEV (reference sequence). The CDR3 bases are TGTGCCAGCAGTTTATCGCGGCAGACAAAAGCTTTCTTT. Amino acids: CASSLSRQTKAFF.

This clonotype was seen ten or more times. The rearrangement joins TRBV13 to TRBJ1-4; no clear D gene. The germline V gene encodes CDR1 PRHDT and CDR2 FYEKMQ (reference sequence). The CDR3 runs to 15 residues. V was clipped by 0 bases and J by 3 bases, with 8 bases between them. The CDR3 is CASSLGGLPNEKLFF. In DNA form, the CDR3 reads TGTGCCAGCAGCTTAGGCGGACTACCTAATGAAAAACTGTTTTTT.

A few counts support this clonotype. The CDR3 reads CASSFTGRQPQHF. CDR3 bases: TGTGCCAGCAGCTTTACAGGGCGCCAGCCCCAGCATTTT. V usage is TRBV7-9 and J usage is TRBJ1-5; TRBD1 is a possible D gene (6 bases). The V end was cut by 3 bases, the J end by 7 bases, with 10 bases between. Per the germline V gene, CDR1 is SEHNR and CDR2 is FQNEAQ (reference sequence). This CDR3 contains 13 residues.

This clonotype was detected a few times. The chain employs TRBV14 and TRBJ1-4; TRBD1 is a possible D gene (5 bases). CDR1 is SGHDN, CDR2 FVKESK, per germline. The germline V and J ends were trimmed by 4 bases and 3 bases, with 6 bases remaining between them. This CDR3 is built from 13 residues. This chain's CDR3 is CASSRGSNEKLFF. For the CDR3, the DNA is TGTGCCAGCAGCCGGGGGTCTAATGAAAAACTGTTTTTT.

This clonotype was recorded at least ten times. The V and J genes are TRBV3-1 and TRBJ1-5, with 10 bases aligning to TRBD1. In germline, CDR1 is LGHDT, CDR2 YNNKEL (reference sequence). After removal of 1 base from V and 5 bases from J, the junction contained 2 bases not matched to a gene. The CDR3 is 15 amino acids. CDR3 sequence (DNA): TGTGCCAGCAGCCAAGGACAGGGGGCGTATCAGCCCCAGCATTTT. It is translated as CASSQGQGAYQPQHF.

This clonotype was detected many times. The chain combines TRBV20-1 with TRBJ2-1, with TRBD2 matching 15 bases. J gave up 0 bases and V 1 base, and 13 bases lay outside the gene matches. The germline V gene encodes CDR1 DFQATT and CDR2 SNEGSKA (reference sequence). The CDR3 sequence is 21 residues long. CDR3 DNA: TGCAGTGCTAGAGGATTCGGACTAGCGGGGGGGAGCACCAGCTCCTACAATGAGCAGTTCTTC. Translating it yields CSARGFGLAGGSTSSYNEQFF.

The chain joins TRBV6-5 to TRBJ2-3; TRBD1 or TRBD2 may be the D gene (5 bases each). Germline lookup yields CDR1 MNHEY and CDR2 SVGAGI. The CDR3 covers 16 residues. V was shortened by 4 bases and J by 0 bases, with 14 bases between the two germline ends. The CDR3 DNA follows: TGTGCCAGCAGTTCCCTTTGGGGGACCAGCACAGATACGCAGTATTTT. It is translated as CASSSLWGTSTDTQYF.

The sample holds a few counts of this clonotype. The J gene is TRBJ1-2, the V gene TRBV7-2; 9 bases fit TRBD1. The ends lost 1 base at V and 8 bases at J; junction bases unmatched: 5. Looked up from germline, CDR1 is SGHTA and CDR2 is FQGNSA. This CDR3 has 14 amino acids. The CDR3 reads CASSLGRTGEGYTF. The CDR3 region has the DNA TGTGCCAGCAGCTTAGGAAGGACAGGGGAGGGCTACACCTTC.